The 31 T cell receptor beta chains below were found in one sample sequenced in a study of graft-versus-host responses after intestinal transplantation. For these receptors, no antigen is known. TCRdb's table, derived via immunoSEQ multiplex PCR, lists solely in-frame clones and lacks some. The sample holds 89,000 or so clones, approximately 80% seen once. This specimen was unstimulated CD4+ T cells sorted from spleen or lymph node cells, taken before intestinal transplant. These TCRs come from a human donor who received an intestinal transplant.

The chain carries TRBV5-1 and TRBJ2-1, with 8 bases lining up with TRBD1. The trim removed 2 bases at V and 0 bases at J, leaving 1 base unmatched. Per germline, CDR1 SGHRS and CDR2 YFSETQ. This CDR3 spans 15 amino acids. The CDR3 DNA reads as TGCGCCAGCAGCTTTACAGGGGGCTCCTACAATGAGCAGTTCTTC. It yields the protein CASSFTGGSYNEQFF.

The chain has TRBV10-3 and TRBJ2-2; TRBD2 aligns across 14 bases. The CDR3 is 16 residues long. The germline CDR1 and CDR2 sequences are ENHRY and SYGVKD. The junction had 4 bases not matched to a gene; V was cut back by 6 bases and J by 4 bases. CDR3 nucleotides: TGTGCCATCAGGGAGACTAGCGGGGGGGCCACCGGGGAGCTGTTTTTT. Amino acids: CAIRETSGGATGELFF.

V usage is TRBV2 and J usage is TRBJ1-3; D uncertain. The germline V gene has CDR1 SNHLY and CDR2 FYNNEI. Trimming left V 7 bases short and J 0 bases short, with 10 bases between. This CDR3 spans 14 amino acids. CDR3 bases: TGTGCCAGCAAGTCTGCGAGCTCTGGAAACACCATATATTTT. Residues: CASKSASSGNTIYF.

The chain couples TRBV10-3 to TRBJ2-5; 15 bases line up with TRBD2. Trimming cost V 0 bases and J 7 bases; bases outside gene matches: 0. Germline V CDR1 and CDR2: ENHRY, SYGVKD. This CDR3 spans 15 amino acids. CDR3 sequence (DNA): TGTGCCATCAGTGAGTCGGGACTAGCGGGGGGGACCCAGTACTTC. This translates into CAISESGLAGGTQYF.

V and J are TRBV6-5 and TRBJ2-7; possibly TRBD1 for D (6 bases). Per the germline V gene, CDR1 is MNHEY and CDR2 is SVGAGI. CDR3 length: 15 amino acids. The V end lost 0 bases, the J end lost 6 bases, and 15 bases lay between the germline ends. For the CDR3, the DNA is TGTGCCAGCAGTTACTCGGGGACATCCGAAGGCGAGCAGTACTTC. Its protein is CASSYSGTSEGEQYF.

Of note for this clone: Additional DNA sequences in this sample encode the identical CDR3. The chain uses TRBV5-1 and TRBJ2-1; 9 bases agree with TRBD2. This CDR3 has 16 residues. The germline CDR1 and CDR2 sequences are SGHRS and YFSETQ. J gave up 2 bases and V 0 bases, and 3 bases lay outside the gene matches. The CDR3 DNA follows: TGCGCCAGCAGCTTGGGGCTAGCGGGGACCTACAATGAGCAGTTCTTC. Protein sequence: CASSLGLAGTYNEQFF.

The chain couples TRBV5-1 to TRBJ2-2, with D perhaps TRBD1 (6 bases). Germline-derived CDR1 and CDR2 are SGHRS and YFSETQ. CDR3 length: 14 amino acids. V shed 4 bases and J shed 1 base, with 8 bases lying between them. The CDR3 region is CASSPTGNTGELFF. The CDR3 bases are TGCGCCAGCAGCCCGACAGGGAACACCGGGGAGCTGTTTTTT. Drawing the rest from reference TRBV5-1 and TRBJ2-2, the complete variable domain is KAGVTQTPRYLIKTRGQQVTLSCSPISGHRSVSWYQQTPGQGLQFLFEYFSETQRNKGNFPGRFSGRQFSNSRSEMNVSTLELGDSALYLCASSPTGNTGELFFGEGSRLTVL.

The DNA of the CDR3 is TGTGCCAGCAGCACCAGCGGGGGGACCTACAATGAGCAGTTCTTC. This gives the protein CASSTSGGTYNEQFF. V usage is TRBV9 and J usage is TRBJ2-1; 9 bases map to TRBD2. The CDR3 spans 15 residues. The ends lost 4 bases at V and 2 bases at J; junction bases unmatched: 4. The germline CDR1 and CDR2 sequences are SGDLS and YYNGEE.

This chain links TRBV27 with TRBJ2-2; 10 nucleotides agree with TRBD1. V shed 6 bases, J shed 4 bases, and the junction held 11 bases outside the gene matches. This CDR3 has 17 residues. CDR1 MNHEY and CDR2 SMNVEV come from the germline V gene (reference sequence). The CDR3 DNA is TGTGCCAGCAGCCGAAAGATGACAGGGGGCGGCACCGGGGAGCTGTTTTTT. Translation: CASSRKMTGGGTGELFF.

The rearrangement links TRBV19 to TRBJ1-6; D is perhaps TRBD1 (6 bases). Germline assignment: CDR1 LNHDA and CDR2 SQIVND (reference sequence). Trimming took off 9 bases at V and 3 bases at J, with 15 bases between the two ends. The CDR3 is 15 amino acids. As DNA, the CDR3 is TGTGCCAGGATTGAACCGGGACACTATAATTCACCCCTCCACTTT. Translated: CARIEPGHYNSPLHF. The full variable domain, rest sourced from reference TRBV19 and TRBJ1-6, is DGGITQSPKYLFRKEGQNVTLSCEQNLNHDAMYWYRQDPGQGLRLIYYSQIVNDFQKGDIAEGYSVSREKKESFPLTVTSAQKNPTAFYLCARIEPGHYNSPLHFGNGTRLTVT.

V and J are TRBV5-5 and TRBJ2-3; perhaps TRBD2 as D (7 bases). With 3 bases removed from V and 0 bases from J, the gap between germline ends came to 14 bases. The CDR3 has 16 residues. The germline CDR1 and CDR2 sequences are SGHKS and YYEKEE (reference sequence). The chain's CDR3 is CASSSGRGPSTDTQYF. The CDR3 bases are TGTGCCAGCAGCTCGGGGCGGGGGCCTAGCACAGATACGCAGTATTTT.

J is TRBJ1-2 and V is TRBV28; 11 bases are shared with TRBD1. The V gene end was trimmed by 6 bases and the J gene end by 4 bases; junction bases not matched to a gene: 7. This CDR3 has 15 amino acids. Germline V CDR1 and CDR2: MDHEN, SYDVKM. CDR3 amino acids: CASSVIGTGGYGYTF. The CDR3, as DNA: TGTGCCAGCAGCGTCATAGGGACAGGGGGCTATGGCTACACCTTC.

The chain uses TRBV5-6 and TRBJ1-1; D perhaps matches TRBD1 (6 bases). This CDR3 is built from 16 residues. Germline V lookup: CDR1 SGHDT, CDR2 YYEEEE. V was cut by 2 bases and J by 8 bases, with 22 bases left in between. The CDR3 DNA reads TGTGCCAGCAGCTTAGCCCAGGGCTGGGGGCGCCCAGAAGCTTTCTTT. It codes for CASSLAQGWGRPEAFF.

The V call is TRBV10-1, the J call TRBJ2-1; D possibly corresponds to TRBD2 (7 bases). Trimming shortened V by 0 bases and J by 8 bases, and 11 bases separated the two germline ends. The CDR3 contains 14 residues. The germline CDR1 and CDR2 sequences are WNHNN and SYGVQD (reference sequence). This chain's CDR3 is CASSESRGAYEQFF. CDR3 nucleotides: TGCGCCAGCAGTGAGTCCCGGGGGGCCTATGAGCAGTTCTTC.

This clone was seen a handful of times. The J gene is TRBJ1-1, the V gene TRBV18; TRBD1 matches at 7 bases. Trimming cost V 5 bases and J 5 bases; bases outside gene matches: 2. The CDR3 sequence is 12 residues long. Germline V gene sequence: CDR1 KGHSH, CDR2 LQKENI. In nucleotides, the CDR3 is TGTGCCAGCTCAAAACAGGGGACTGAAGCTTTCTTT. As protein: CASSKQGTEAFF.

The rearrangement links TRBV6-5 to TRBJ2-7, with 7 bases aligning to TRBD1. The CDR3 spans 14 residues. The ends lost 7 bases at V and 1 base at J; junction bases unmatched: 7. Germline V gene data show CDR1 as MNHEY and CDR2 as SVGAGI. In DNA, the CDR3 is TGTGCCAGCACCGAGGGGGCACCGTCCTACGAGCAGTACTTC. Its protein product is CASTEGAPSYEQYF.

The V call is TRBV4-1, the J call TRBJ2-3; D might be TRBD2 (6 bases). V was shortened by 0 bases and J by 1 base, with 11 bases between the two germline ends. The CDR3 is 16 residues long. CDR1 is MGHRA, CDR2 YSYEKL, per germline. DNA for the CDR3: TGCGCCAGCAGCCAAGAGGGGGGAGTAGGCACAGATACGCAGTATTTT. Amino acids: CASSQEGGVGTDTQYF.

This chain uses TRBV2 with TRBJ2-2, with 8 bases matching TRBD2. Looked up from germline, CDR1 is SNHLY and CDR2 is FYNNEI. V was pared by 11 bases and J by 1 base, with 6 bases of the junction left unmatched. The CDR3 spans 14 residues. CDR3 amino acids: CAGGGTRNTGELFF. CDR3 coding DNA: TGTGCCGGAGGGGGGACTAGGAACACCGGGGAGCTGTTTTTT.

The CDR3 bases are TGTGCCAGCAGTTACTCGGGCGGACTAGCGAAGTATGAGCAGTTCTTC. The encoded protein is CASSYSGGLAKYEQFF. The chain couples TRBV6-5 to TRBJ2-1; 9 bases are shared with TRBD2. Trimming at V came to 0 bases and at J to 8 bases, leaving 8 bases not matched to a gene. Germline CDR1 and CDR2: MNHEY and SVGAGI. The CDR3 extends over 16 amino acids.

V usage is TRBV19 and J usage is TRBJ2-1; unclear D gene. This CDR3 has 12 residues. Between the trimmed V and J ends, which lost 3 bases and 5 bases, there was a span of 5 bases. In germline, CDR1 is LNHDA, CDR2 SQIVND (reference sequence). As DNA, the CDR3 is TGTGCCAGTAGTATCTGGCACAATGAGCAGTTCTTC. Its translation is CASSIWHNEQFF.

This clone appeared a few times. The chain recombines TRBV29-1 with TRBJ2-7; the D gene is possibly TRBD1 (5 bases). Germline V gives CDR1 SQVTM, CDR2 ANQGSEA. The CDR3 extends over 12 amino acids. V was pared by 6 bases and J by 3 bases, with 12 bases between. The CDR3 bases are TGCAGCGTCATCGACAGACACTACGAGCAGTACTTC. It specifies CSVIDRHYEQYF.

The V gene is TRBV15, the J gene TRBJ2-3; D unclear. The V gene lost 4 bases and the J gene lost 5 bases, with 10 bases spanning the gap. CDR1 and CDR2 (germline): LNHNV, YYDKDF (reference sequence). This CDR3 is 13 amino acids long. The CDR3 loop reads CATSTNFGDTQYF. CDR3 DNA: TGTGCCACCAGCACTAACTTCGGAGATACGCAGTATTTT.

The V gene is TRBV7-2, the J gene TRBJ2-5; possible D gene TRBD2, 6 bases. Trimming shortened V by 5 bases and J by 7 bases, and 14 bases separated the two germline ends. This CDR3 comprises 13 residues. Germline-derived CDR1 and CDR2 are SGHTA and FQGNSA. This CDR3 is CASSQDYHGTQYF. The CDR3 nucleotides are TGTGCCAGCAGCCAGGACTACCATGGGACCCAGTACTTC.

This chain links TRBV19 with TRBJ2-1; 9 bases fit TRBD1. Germline CDR1 and CDR2: LNHDA and SQIVND (reference sequence). Trimming cost V 8 bases and J 6 bases; bases outside gene matches: 8. This CDR3 has 14 amino acids. CDR3 nucleotides: TGTGCCAGTTCCGGGACAGGGCTTATCAATGAGCAGTTCTTC. It codes for CASSGTGLINEQFF.

The chain carries TRBV1 and TRBJ2-3; TRBD2, the table's D call, lacks a check against the DNA. TRBV1 is reported as a pseudogene. The length of the CDR3 is 15 residues. CDR3 bases: TGCACCAGCAGCCTGGAGTACCCTCTTACAGATACGCAGTATTTT. Protein: CTSSLEYPLTDTQYF.

The chain carries TRBV6-1 and TRBJ1-1; 8 bases fit TRBD1. CDR3 length: 14 amino acids. Germline CDR1 MNHNS, CDR2 SASEGT. V shed 4 bases, J shed 1 base, and the junction held 2 bases outside the gene matches. CDR3 DNA sequence: TGTGCCAGCAGTGCCGACAGGGGGAACACTGAAGCTTTCTTT. Translating it yields CASSADRGNTEAFF.

This clone was picked up one time. This rearrangement joins TRBV18 to TRBJ2-3; 7 positions match TRBD2. The CDR3 covers 16 residues. The V and J ends lost 0 bases and 3 bases, in that order; junction bases with no gene match: 6. Germline-derived CDR1 and CDR2 are KGHSH and LQKENI. CDR3 residues: CASSPPAGAPTDTQYF. Written as DNA, the CDR3 is TGTGCCAGCTCACCACCGGCGGGAGCCCCAACAGATACGCAGTATTTT.

V gene TRBV6-5 combines with J gene TRBJ1-5; D may be TRBD1 (6 bases). The CDR3 totals 15 residues. Trimming shortened V by 5 bases and J by 3 bases, and 14 bases separated the two germline ends. CDR1 MNHEY and CDR2 SVGAGI come from the germline V gene. The CDR3: CASSPEMGANQPQHF. CDR3 sequence (DNA): TGTGCCAGCAGTCCTGAAATGGGGGCCAATCAGCCCCAGCATTTT.

The J gene is TRBJ1-1, the V gene TRBV6-6; TRBD1 agrees at 8 bases. This CDR3 comprises 13 residues. V shed 6 bases, J shed 7 bases, and the junction held 7 bases outside the gene matches. Germline CDR1 is MNHNY and CDR2 is SVGAGI (reference sequence). Here the CDR3 DNA reads TGTGCCAGCAGCCCTAGGACAGGGCTTGAAGCTTTCTTT. This codes for CASSPRTGLEAFF.

This clone has more than one count but fewer than ten. The chain joins TRBV6-1 to TRBJ1-5; D not resolved. The germline CDR1 and CDR2 sequences are MNHNS and SASEGT. The germline V and J ends were trimmed by 5 bases and 6 bases, with 5 bases remaining between them. The CDR3 runs to 11 residues. CDR3 nucleotides: TGTGCCAGCAGTCCCGGTCAGCCCCAGCATTTT. It is translated as CASSPGQPQHF.

The J gene is TRBJ2-1, the V gene TRBV9, with D tentatively TRBD1 (6 bases). Trimming shortened V by 1 base and J by 4 bases, and 12 bases separated the two germline ends. The CDR3 length is 15 residues. Germline CDR1 and CDR2: SGDLS and YYNGEE. As DNA, the CDR3 is TGTGCCAGCAGCGTAATGGGGGCTGGGTACAATGAGCAGTTCTTC. It codes for CASSVMGAGYNEQFF.